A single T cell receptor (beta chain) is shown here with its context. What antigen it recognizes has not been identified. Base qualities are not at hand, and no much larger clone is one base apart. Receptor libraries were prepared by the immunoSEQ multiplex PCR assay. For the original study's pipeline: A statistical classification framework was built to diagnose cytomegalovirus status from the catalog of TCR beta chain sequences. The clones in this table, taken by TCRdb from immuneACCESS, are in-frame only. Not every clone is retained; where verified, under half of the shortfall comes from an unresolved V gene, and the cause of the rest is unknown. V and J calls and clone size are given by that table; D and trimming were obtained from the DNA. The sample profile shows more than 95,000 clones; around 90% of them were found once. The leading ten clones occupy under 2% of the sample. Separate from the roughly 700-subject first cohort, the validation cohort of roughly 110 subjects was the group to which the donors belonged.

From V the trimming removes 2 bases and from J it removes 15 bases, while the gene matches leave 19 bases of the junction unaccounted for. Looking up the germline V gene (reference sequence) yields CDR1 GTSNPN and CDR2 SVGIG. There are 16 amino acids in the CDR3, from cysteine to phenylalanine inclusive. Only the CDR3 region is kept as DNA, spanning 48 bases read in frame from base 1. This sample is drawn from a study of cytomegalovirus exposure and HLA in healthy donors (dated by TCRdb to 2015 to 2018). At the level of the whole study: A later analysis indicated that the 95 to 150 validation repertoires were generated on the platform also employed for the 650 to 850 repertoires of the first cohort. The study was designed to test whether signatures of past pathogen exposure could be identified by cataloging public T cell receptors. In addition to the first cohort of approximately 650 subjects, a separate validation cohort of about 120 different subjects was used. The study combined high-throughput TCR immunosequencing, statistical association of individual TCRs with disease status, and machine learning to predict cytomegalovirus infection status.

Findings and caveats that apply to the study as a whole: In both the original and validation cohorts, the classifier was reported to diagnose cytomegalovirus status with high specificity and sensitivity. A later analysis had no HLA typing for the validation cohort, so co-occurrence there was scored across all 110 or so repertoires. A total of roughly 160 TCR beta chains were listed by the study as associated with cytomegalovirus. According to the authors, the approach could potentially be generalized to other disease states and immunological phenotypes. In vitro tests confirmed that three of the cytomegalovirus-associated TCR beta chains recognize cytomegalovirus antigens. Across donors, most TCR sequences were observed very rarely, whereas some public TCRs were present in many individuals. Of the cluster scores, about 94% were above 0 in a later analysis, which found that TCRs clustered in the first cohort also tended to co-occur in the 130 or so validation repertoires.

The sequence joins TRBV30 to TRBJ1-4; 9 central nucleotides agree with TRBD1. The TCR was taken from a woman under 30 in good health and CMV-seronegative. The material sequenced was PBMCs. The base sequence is TGTGCCTGGAGTCAACCGGGGGGGGACAGGGCCCAGATCGTGTTTTTT. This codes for CAWSQPGGDRAQIVFF.